This T cell receptor beta chain is drawn from a study of Ad26.COV2.S vaccination and SARS-CoV-2 variants. General study points: Following vaccination, spike-specific CD8+ and CD4+ T cell responses reportedly exhibited substantial breadth.

Treatment defined: 19 received Ad26.COV2.S at low or high dose, single or two shots; about five received placebo; per-sample allocation not given. Collection of the samples took place on day 63 after the first injection of vaccine or placebo. The protocol was immunoSEQ multiplex PCR, while the TCRdb copy is restricted to in-frame clones and leaves out a portion. The sample records around 300,000 clones, 80% to 90% being singletons. Concerning this clone: The antigen remains undetermined.

This CDR3 comprises 14 residues. The junction had 1 base not matched to a gene; V was cut back by 5 bases and J by 1 base. The V gene's germline CDR1 is KGHDR and CDR2 SFDVKD. This specimen consisted of peripheral blood, obtained in a trial of Ad26.COV2.S vaccine versus placebo. The TCR was taken from a person aged 18-60 years who received the Ad26.COV2.S COVID-19 vaccine or a placebo. The chain uses TRBV24-1 and TRBJ2-3, with 8 bases aligning to TRBD1. CDR3 region: CATSVQGGTDTQYF. The CDR3 DNA reads as TGTGCCACCAGTGTACAGGGGGGCACAGATACGCAGTATTTT.